This T cell receptor (beta chain) was identified during a study of T-cell reconstitution after alpha-beta-depleted transplantation in children. Losses at the gene ends were 3 bases for V and 5 bases for J; bases not matched to a gene: 9. The CDR3 extends over 16 amino acids. Germline CDR1 and CDR2: LGHNA and YSLEER. Unique molecular identifiers were incorporated during preparation of the TCRbeta library. TCRdb re-called the PCR reads through MiXCR, storing one row per CDR3 protein. The table lists hundreds of thousands of distinct CDR3 sequences, 10% to 15% of them singletons, with over 3.5% in the top ten.

Sequencing used PBMCs, obtained from the stem cell graft. The sequence derives from a human donor who donated a stem cell graft to a child with Fanconi anemia. The V gene is TRBV4-3, the J gene TRBJ2-5, with 10 bases identical to TRBD1. The CDR3 sequence: CASSQAPGQGQETQYF. In DNA, the CDR3 is TGCGCCAGCAGCCAGGCCCCGGGACAGGGGCAGGAGACCCAGTACTTC.